The TCR beta chain under discussion was sequenced for a study of graft-versus-host responses after intestinal transplantation. Looking at the study overall: Transplant recipients had multivisceral, liver-intestinal, or isolated intestinal grafts. Every one of the recipients received anti-thymocyte globulin induction and afterwards took tacrolimus and steroids for about 3 years. Study-wide results and limits: Early post-transplant HvG declines tracked with peak circulating GvH clone levels. Recipient marrow contained GvH clones, some of which appeared first in ileum or blood.

In this sample, this clone turned up a few times. Its antigen is undetermined. The same CDR3 is also encoded by other DNA sequences in this sample. CDR1 is MNHEY, CDR2 SVGAGI, per germline. Trimming removed 4 bases from V and 5 bases from J; junction bases left unmatched: 4. This CDR3 spans 15 amino acids. Graft material was processed, releasing intraepithelial and lamina propria lymphocytes. Produced via immunoSEQ multiplex PCR; TCRdb's table is partial and in-frame only. The data show nearly 30,000 clones, about 80% seen once. The J gene is TRBJ2-1, the V gene TRBV6-5, with 11 nucleotides matching TRBD2. The sequences come from ileum tissue, collected 98 days after intestinal transplantation. The TCR sequence derives from a human patient who received an intestinal transplant, so some T cells may come from the graft donor. As DNA, the CDR3 is TGTGCCAGCAGTTTAGCGGGGGGGCCGAACAATGAGCAGTTCTTC. It yields the protein CASSLAGGPNNEQFF.